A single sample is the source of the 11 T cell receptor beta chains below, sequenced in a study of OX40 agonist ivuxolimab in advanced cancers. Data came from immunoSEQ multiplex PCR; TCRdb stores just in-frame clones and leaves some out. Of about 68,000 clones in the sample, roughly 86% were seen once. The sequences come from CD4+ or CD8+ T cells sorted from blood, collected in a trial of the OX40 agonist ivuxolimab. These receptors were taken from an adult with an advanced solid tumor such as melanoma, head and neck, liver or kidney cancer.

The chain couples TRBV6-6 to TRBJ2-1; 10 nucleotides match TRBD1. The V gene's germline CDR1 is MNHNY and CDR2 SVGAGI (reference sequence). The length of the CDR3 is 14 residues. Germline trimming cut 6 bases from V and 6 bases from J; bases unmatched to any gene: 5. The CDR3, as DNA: TGTGCCAGCAGGCGACAGGGGGCGTTCAATGAGCAGTTCTTC. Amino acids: CASRRQGAFNEQFF.

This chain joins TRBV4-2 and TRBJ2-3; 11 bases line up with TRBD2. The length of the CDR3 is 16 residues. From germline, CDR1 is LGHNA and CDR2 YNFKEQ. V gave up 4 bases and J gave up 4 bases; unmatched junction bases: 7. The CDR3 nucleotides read TGTGCCAGCAGCCGTTCACTAGCGGGAGTGGCAGATACGCAGTATTTT. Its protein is CASSRSLAGVADTQYF.

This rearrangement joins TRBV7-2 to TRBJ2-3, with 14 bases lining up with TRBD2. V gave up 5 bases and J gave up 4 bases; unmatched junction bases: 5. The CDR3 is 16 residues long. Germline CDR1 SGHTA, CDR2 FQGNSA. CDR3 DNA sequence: TGTGCCAGCAGCGAGGCGGGACTAGCGGGAGCAGATACGCAGTATTTT. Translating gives CASSEAGLAGADTQYF. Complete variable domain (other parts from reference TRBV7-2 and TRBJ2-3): GAGVSQSPSNKVTEKGKDVELRCDPISGHTALYWYRQSLGQGLEFLIYFQGNSAPDKSGLPSDRFSAERTGGSVSTLTIQRTQQEDSAVYLCASSEAGLAGADTQYFGPGTRLTVL.

The CDR3 region is CASSSVGVYGYTF. CDR3 coding DNA: TGTGCCAGCAGCTCAGTCGGAGTTTATGGCTACACCTTC. The rearrangement joins TRBV7-9 to TRBJ1-2; the D is unclear. This CDR3 comprises 13 residues. The V end was cut by 4 bases, the J end by 5 bases, with 11 bases between. Germline V gene data show CDR1 as SEHNR and CDR2 as FQNEAQ (reference sequence). Complete variable domain (other parts from reference TRBV7-9 and TRBJ1-2): DTGVSQNPRHKITKRGQNVTFRCDPISEHNRLYWYRQTLGQGPEFLTYFQNEAQLEKSRLLSDRFSAERPKGSFSTLEIQRTEQGDSAMYLCASSSVGVYGYTFGSGTRLTVV.

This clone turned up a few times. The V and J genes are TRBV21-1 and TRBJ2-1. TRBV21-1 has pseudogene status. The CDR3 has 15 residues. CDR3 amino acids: CASSRAGGDDNEQFF. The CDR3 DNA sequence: TGTGCCAGCAGCAGGGCCGGCGGAGACGACAATGAGCAGTTCTTC.

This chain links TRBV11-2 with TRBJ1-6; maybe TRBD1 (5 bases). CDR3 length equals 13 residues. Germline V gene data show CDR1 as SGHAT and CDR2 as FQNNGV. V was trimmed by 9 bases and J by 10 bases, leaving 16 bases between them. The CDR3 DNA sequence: TGTGCCAGGCGTCGGGGGGGGGAATCACCCCTCCACTTT. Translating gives CARRRGGESPLHF. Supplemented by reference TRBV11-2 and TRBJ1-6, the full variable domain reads EAGVAQSPRYKIIEKRQSVAFWCNPISGHATLYWYQQILGQGPKLLIQFQNNGVVDDSQLPKDRFSAERLKGVDSTLKIQPAKLEDSAVYLCARRRGGESPLHFGNGTRLTVT.

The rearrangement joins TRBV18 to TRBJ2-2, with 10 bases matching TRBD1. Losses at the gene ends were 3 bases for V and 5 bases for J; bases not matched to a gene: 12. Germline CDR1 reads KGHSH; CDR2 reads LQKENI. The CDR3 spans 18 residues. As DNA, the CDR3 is TGTGCCAGCTCACCGCCTTTGGGGGACAGGGGACGGACCGGGGAGCTGTTTTTT. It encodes CASSPPLGDRGRTGELFF.

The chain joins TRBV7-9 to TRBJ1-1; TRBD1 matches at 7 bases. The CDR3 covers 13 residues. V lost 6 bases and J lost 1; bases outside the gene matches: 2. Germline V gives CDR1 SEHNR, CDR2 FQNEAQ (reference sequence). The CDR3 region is CASSGQENTEAFF. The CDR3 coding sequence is TGTGCCAGCAGTGGACAGGAGAACACTGAAGCTTTCTTT.

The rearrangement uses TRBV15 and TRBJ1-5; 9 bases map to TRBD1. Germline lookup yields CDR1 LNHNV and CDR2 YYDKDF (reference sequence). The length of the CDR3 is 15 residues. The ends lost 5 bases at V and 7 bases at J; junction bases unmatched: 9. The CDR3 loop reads CATSAGTGIEQPQHF. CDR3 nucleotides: TGTGCCACCAGCGCCGGGACAGGGATCGAACAGCCCCAGCATTTT.

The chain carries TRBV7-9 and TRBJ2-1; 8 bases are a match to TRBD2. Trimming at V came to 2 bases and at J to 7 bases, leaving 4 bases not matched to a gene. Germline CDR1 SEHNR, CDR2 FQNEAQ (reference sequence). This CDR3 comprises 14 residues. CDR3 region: CASSLYGRGNEQFF. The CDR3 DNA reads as TGTGCCAGCAGCTTATACGGGAGGGGTAATGAGCAGTTCTTC. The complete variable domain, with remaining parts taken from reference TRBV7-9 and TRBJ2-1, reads DTGVSQNPRHKITKRGQNVTFRCDPISEHNRLYWYRQTLGQGPEFLTYFQNEAQLEKSRLLSDRFSAERPKGSFSTLEIQRTEQGDSAMYLCASSLYGRGNEQFFGPGTRLTVL.

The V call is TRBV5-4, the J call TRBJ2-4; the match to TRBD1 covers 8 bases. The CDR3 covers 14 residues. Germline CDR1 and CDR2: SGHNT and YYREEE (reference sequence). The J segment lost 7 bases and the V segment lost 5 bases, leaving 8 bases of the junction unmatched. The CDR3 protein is CASSFQGAANIQYF. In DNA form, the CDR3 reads TGTGCCAGCAGTTTTCAGGGGGCGGCGAACATTCAGTACTTC.